These 16 T cell receptor beta chains share one sample of origin, sequenced in a study of blood T cells in healthy people across ages. Using a J-beta primer mix together with a sample-barcoded 5' primer, a second PCR was run for roughly 6 to 12 cycles. TCRdb redid the calling of the 5' RACE reads with MiXCR, one entry per CDR3 protein. The top ten hold around 0.7% of the sample, which has 1 million or so distinct CDR3 sequences, about 25% seen once. The data were also submitted as part of a second study, on T cells of mothers and their children.

Sequencing used blood. All receptors come from a girl aged 2-10 years in good health.

This chain connects TRBV20-1 to TRBJ2-3, with TRBD2 identical over 7 bases. Trimming cost V 6 bases and J 6 bases; bases outside gene matches: 12. CDR3 size: 14 residues. CDR1 DFQATT and CDR2 SNEGSKA come from the germline V gene (reference sequence). This CDR3 reads CSALGGGFMDTQYF. The CDR3, as DNA: TGCAGTGCCCTGGGCGGGGGTTTTATGGATACGCAGTATTTT.

The chain has TRBV7-9 and TRBJ1-2, with D perhaps TRBD1 (5 bases). CDR3 length equals 14 residues. Germline V gene sequence: CDR1 SEHNR, CDR2 FQNEAQ (reference sequence). V was trimmed by 1 base and J by 7 bases, leaving 13 bases between them. The CDR3, as DNA: TGTGCCAGCAGCTTAGTAGTGGGGACCGCTGGCTACACCTTC. As protein: CASSLVVGTAGYTF.

The V and J genes are TRBV4-3 and TRBJ1-3, with D hard to call. Trimming removed 1 base from V and 0 bases from J, with 10 bases in between. The length of the CDR3 is 16 residues. CDR1 LGHNA and CDR2 YSLEER come from the germline V gene. Here the CDR3 DNA reads TGCGCCAGCAGCCAAGGGACCGGAGACTCTGGAAACACCATATATTTT. It translates to CASSQGTGDSGNTIYF.

This clonotype was counted between two and nine times. The chain carries TRBV29-1 and TRBJ1-2; 9 nucleotides agree with TRBD1. V shed 5 bases, J shed 7 bases, and the junction held 5 bases outside the gene matches. From germline, CDR1 is SQVTM and CDR2 ANQGSEA. CDR3 length: 12 residues. CDR3 region: CSVNAGQGGYTF. Written as DNA, the CDR3 is TGCAGCGTTAATGCGGGACAGGGTGGCTACACCTTC.

The chain recombines TRBV28 with TRBJ2-1, with unresolved D. Trimming cost V 2 bases and J 1 base, with 6 bases left between them. Germline CDR1 and CDR2: MDHEN and SYDVKM. CDR3 length equals 14 residues. CDR3 sequence (DNA): TGTGCCAGCAGTTTAAGCCTTTCCTACAATGAGCAGTTCTTC. Its translation: CASSLSLSYNEQFF.

The sample holds a few counts of this clonotype. J is TRBJ2-2 and V is TRBV29-1; unclear D gene. V lost 4 bases, J lost 6 bases, and 9 bases lay in between. CDR1 and CDR2 (germline): SQVTM, ANQGSEA. This CDR3 contains 12 residues. The CDR3 coding sequence is TGCAGCGTTGTCCGAGGCTCCGGGGAGCTGTTTTTT. The encoded protein is CSVVRGSGELFF.

The chain joins TRBV7-2 to TRBJ2-5, with D unclear. Near its end, the DNA agrees better with TRBJ2-7, so the J call may be wrong. The CDR3 has 16 amino acids. Germline assignment: CDR1 SGHTA and CDR2 FQGNSA. The CDR3 sequence: CASSLAQVSGTYEQYF. The CDR3 DNA is TGTGCCAGCAGCTTAGCGCAAGTGTCTGGCACCTACGAGCAGTACTTC.

This clonotype was counted a few times. The chain employs TRBV7-3 and TRBJ1-1; 8 bases map to TRBD1. This CDR3 region has 14 residues. Germline V lookup: CDR1 SGHTA, CDR2 FQGTGA. Trimming cost V 3 bases and J 6 bases; bases outside gene matches: 6. For the CDR3, the DNA is TGTGCCAGCAGCTTCCAGGGGGCGCCGTCTGAAGCTTTCTTT. Its protein is CASSFQGAPSEAFF.

The V gene is TRBV7-9, the J gene TRBJ1-2, with no clear D. Germline CDR1 SEHNR, CDR2 FQNEAQ (reference sequence). The length of the CDR3 is 13 residues. V lost 4 bases to trimming and J lost 7 bases, with 13 bases between them. CDR3 DNA sequence: TGTGCCAGCAGCTATACGGCCCTCGGTGGCTACACCTTC. Amino acids: CASSYTALGGYTF.

The chain links TRBV11-2 to TRBJ1-6; no firm D call. V lost 5 bases and J lost 4, with 18 bases in between. The germline V gene has CDR1 SGHAT and CDR2 FQNNGV. The CDR3 is 17 amino acids. CDR3 nucleotide sequence: TGTGCCAGCAGCGATGCTATGGTTGCAGGTTATAATTCACCCCTCCACTTT. This encodes CASSDAMVAGYNSPLHF.

This chain uses TRBV29-1 with TRBJ2-5, with 8 bases aligning to TRBD1. TRBJ2-7 matches the DNA end more closely, so the J call is doubtful. This CDR3 has 15 amino acids. The germline V gene encodes CDR1 SQVTM and CDR2 ANQGSEA. CDR3 sequence (DNA): TGCAGCGTTGAATTCCTGGGACAGGAAAACTACGAGCAGTACTTC. Encoded protein: CSVEFLGQENYEQYF.

This chain joins TRBV20-1 and TRBJ2-3; 12 bases are a match to TRBD2. CDR1 and CDR2 from the germline V gene are DFQATT and SNEGSKA (reference sequence). CDR3 size: 17 residues. V lost 6 bases to trimming and J lost 2 bases; unmatched junction nucleotides: 12. CDR3 in amino acids: CSATTSGGYLYTDTQYF. In DNA form, the CDR3 reads TGCAGTGCGACGACTAGCGGGGGCTACCTATACACAGATACGCAGTATTTT.

This clonotype was counted a few times. This rearrangement joins TRBV5-1 to TRBJ2-1; 9 positions agree with TRBD2. This CDR3 has 15 residues. Germline V gives CDR1 SGHRS, CDR2 YFSETQ. V dropped 0 bases and J dropped 8; count of bases not matched to a gene: 6. CDR3 in DNA: TGCGCCAGCAGCTTGGGGGAGCGGGGGGCCGATGAGCAGTTCTTC. Its translation: CASSLGERGADEQFF.

The chain combines TRBV20-1 with TRBJ2-4; 10 positions agree with TRBD2. The V and J ends lost 2 bases and 0 bases, in that order; junction bases with no gene match: 16. This CDR3 is built from 20 residues. CDR1 is DFQATT and CDR2 is SNEGSKA in the germline V gene (reference sequence). This chain's CDR3 is CSARSQNPGLALLAKNIQYF. DNA for the CDR3: TGCAGTGCTAGATCCCAGAACCCGGGACTAGCGTTACTAGCCAAAAACATTCAGTACTTC.

There are many counts of this clonotype. The gene calls are TRBV24-1 and TRBJ2-2; TRBD1 matches 9 bases. The CDR3 runs to 17 residues. Losses at the gene ends were 1 base for V and 6 bases for J; bases not matched to a gene: 8. Germline V gene data show CDR1 as KGHDR and CDR2 as SFDVKD. The CDR3 here is CATSDFPDRGVPGELFF. In nucleotides, the CDR3 is TGTGCCACCAGTGATTTTCCGGACAGGGGCGTTCCCGGGGAGCTGTTTTTT.

This clonotype showed up just a few times. This rearrangement joins TRBV7-2 to TRBJ2-7, with D tentatively TRBD2 (5 bases). Germline V gene lookup returns CDR1 SGHTA and CDR2 FQGNSA. V lost 2 bases, J lost 3 bases, and 8 bases lay in between. This CDR3 is 13 amino acids long. The CDR3, as DNA: TGTGCCAGCAGCTTACACGGGAACTACGAGCAGTACTTC. Translating it yields CASSLHGNYEQYF. The variable domain in full, completed from reference TRBV7-2 and TRBJ2-7, reads GAGVSQSPSNKVTEKGKDVELRCDPISGHTALYWYRQSLGQGLEFLIYFQGNSAPDKSGLPSDRFSAERTGGSVSTLTIQRTQQEDSAVYLCASSLHGNYEQYFGPGTRLTVT.